This T cell receptor beta chain was recorded in a study of a mutant IDH1 vaccine in newly diagnosed glioma. Turning to the study itself: Treated patients comprised approximately 62% males and around 38% females, mean age about 40 years. Patients got radiotherapy, temozolomide, or both beforehand, and most got both. Study-level results: There seemed to be no relation between pseudoprogression and changes in top peripheral T cell clonotypes.

Noted time point: week 35, safety follow-up. Vaccination comprised doses that each held 300 ug of mutant IDH1 20-mer peptide, plus topical imiquimod. As to this clone: Its specificity is unknown.

Data came from immunoSEQ multiplex PCR; TCRdb stores just in-frame clones and leaves some out. Among around 52,000 clones listed, 76% were seen once. The CDR3 runs to 11 residues. Trimming pared 5 bases from V and 7 bases from J, leaving 8 bases between. Germline assignment: CDR1 SGHAT and CDR2 FQNNGV. Sequencing used PBMCs, obtained from a glioma patient whose treatment included an IDH1 peptide vaccine. This clonotype was obtained from a man aged 35-49 years with glioma. This chain links TRBV11-2 with TRBJ1-1; maybe TRBD1 (6 bases). The CDR3 region has the DNA TGTGCCAGCAGCGCACAGGGTGAAGCTTTCTTT. It encodes CASSAQGEAFF.